These 17 T cell receptor beta chains originate from one sample sequenced in a study of CD8 T cells in Susac syndrome. With random hexamers, 0.5 to 1 ug RNA was reverse transcribed. TCRdb reprocessed the immunoSEQ multiplex PCR reads with MiXCR, giving one entry per CDR3 protein. The sample has 250,000 to 350,000 distinct CDR3 sequences; 92% are singletons. The specimen was CD4+ T cells from PBMCs. The receptors come from a human donor with multiple sclerosis.

This clonotype was seen just once. This chain links TRBV11-2 with TRBJ1-1; no reliable D call. Germline-derived CDR1 and CDR2 are SGHAT and FQNNGV. The CDR3 runs to 19 residues. V dropped 2 bases and J dropped 2 bases, with 24 bases sitting between them. CDR3 protein: CASSLRSPLTGRRNTEAFF. CDR3 coding DNA: TGTGCCAGCAGCTTACGGTCCCCTTTAACTGGACGGAGAAACACTGAAGCTTTCTTT.

This sequence joins TRBV29-1 and TRBJ1-1, with no clear D. V lost 4 bases and J 1 base, leaving 10 bases between the germline ends. Looked up from germline, CDR1 is SQVTM and CDR2 is ANQGSEA. This CDR3 is built from 13 residues. As DNA, the CDR3 is TGCAGCGTTGCAAGGTTGGAGAACACTGAAGCTTTCTTT. The encoded protein is CSVARLENTEAFF.

The chain couples TRBV18 to TRBJ1-4; D is unclear. V lost 3 bases and J lost 8, with 13 bases in between. Germline V gene sequence: CDR1 KGHSH, CDR2 LQKENI. The length of the CDR3 is 14 residues. CDR3 region: CASSPPTVGEKLFF. The CDR3 DNA is TGTGCCAGCTCACCTCCGACCGTAGGGGAAAAACTGTTTTTT.

The chain is built from TRBV12-3 or TRBV12-4 and TRBJ1-2, with 8 positions matching TRBD1. The CDR3 contains 14 residues. V was clipped by 3 bases and J by 5 bases; unmatched bases: 5. The CDR3: CASSFGTGHYGYTF. The CDR3 DNA is TGTGCCAGCAGTTTCGGGACAGGTCATTATGGCTACACCTTC.

This chain connects TRBV18 to TRBJ1-1; the D is unclear. The CDR3 runs 12 residues. The ends were cut back, 5 bases at V and 2 bases at J, with 6 bases in the middle. From germline, CDR1 is KGHSH and CDR2 LQKENI. This chain's CDR3 is CASSGVNTEAFF. The CDR3 DNA reads TGTGCCAGCTCAGGGGTTAACACTGAAGCTTTCTTT.

The chain links TRBV19 to TRBJ2-3, with 8 bases matching TRBD2. The germline CDR1 and CDR2 sequences are LNHDA and SQIVND (reference sequence). This CDR3 has 15 amino acids. J was trimmed by 3 bases and V by 4 bases; bases with no gene match: 6. This CDR3 reads CASSSGRWRTDTQYF. CDR3 bases: TGTGCCAGTAGTAGCGGGAGGTGGCGGACAGATACGCAGTATTTT.

The CDR3 protein is CAWSGYGYTF. CDR3 coding DNA: TGTGCCTGGAGCGGCTATGGCTACACCTTC. This rearrangement joins TRBV30 to TRBJ1-2, with no clear D. This CDR3 has 10 residues. The V gene lost 3 bases and the J gene lost 4 bases, with 3 bases spanning the gap. The germline V gene has CDR1 GTSNPN and CDR2 SVGIG (reference sequence).

V is TRBV19 and J is TRBJ2-2, with TRBD1 matching 7 bases. The CDR3 loop spans 15 amino acids. The germline gives CDR1 LNHDA, CDR2 SQIVND (reference sequence). With V trimmed by 4 bases and J by 7 bases, 9 bases remained unmatched. CDR3 nucleotide sequence: TGTGCCAGTAGTACACAGGGGCAGGGGTTCGGGGAGCTGTTTTTT. Protein sequence: CASSTQGQGFGELFF.

The chain uses TRBV6-5 and TRBJ2-5; D ambiguous. CDR1 is MNHEY and CDR2 is SVGAGI in the germline V gene. CDR3 length: 13 amino acids. V lost 2 bases, J lost 0 bases, and 4 bases lay in between. CDR3 in DNA: TGTGCCAGCAGTTACAGCTACCAAGAGACCCAGTACTTC. Amino acid sequence: CASSYSYQETQYF.

The V and J genes are TRBV12-3 or TRBV12-4 and TRBJ1-5; 10 nucleotides match TRBD1. The CDR3 spans 15 residues. V trimming: 5 bases; J trimming: 4 bases; junction bases outside the gene matches: 5. The CDR3 DNA reads as TGTGCCAGCAGTATGGGACAGGGGAAGAATCAGCCCCAGCATTTT. This translates into CASSMGQGKNQPQHF.

The chain is built from TRBV18 and TRBJ1-2; the D is unclear. The CDR3 is 13 residues long. The germline V gene encodes CDR1 KGHSH and CDR2 LQKENI. V was trimmed by 1 base and J by 6 bases, leaving 9 bases between them. The CDR3 loop is CASSPLAKDGYTF. Written as DNA, the CDR3 is TGTGCCAGCTCACCACTGGCTAAAGATGGCTACACCTTC. The full variable domain, in which reference TRBV18 and TRBJ1-2 provide the parts outside the CDR3, is NAGVMQNPRHLVRRRGQEARLRCSPMKGHSHVYWYRQLPEEGLKFMVYLQKENIIDESGMPKERFSAEFPKEGPSILRIQQVVRGDSAAYFCASSPLAKDGYTFGSGTRLTVV.

This chain links TRBV12-3 or TRBV12-4 with TRBJ2-7; no clear D gene. CDR3 size: 14 residues. V lost 5 bases and J lost 6, with 17 bases in between. This chain's CDR3 is CASSTDSYSLEQYF. For the CDR3, the DNA is TGTGCCAGCAGTACTGACTCATACTCCCTCGAGCAGTACTTC.

The gene calls are TRBV12-3 or TRBV12-4 and TRBJ1-4, with TRBD1 identical over 10 bases. J lost 8 bases, V lost 6 bases, and 6 bases had no gene match. CDR3 length: 14 residues. In DNA, the CDR3 is TGTGCCAGCAGGACAGGGGGCGCCTCCGAAAAACTGTTTTTT. This translates into CASRTGGASEKLFF.

V and J are TRBV19 and TRBJ2-1, with 9 bases lining up with TRBD1. The J segment lost 7 bases and the V segment lost 4 bases, leaving 5 bases of the junction unmatched. CDR1 LNHDA and CDR2 SQIVND come from the germline V gene (reference sequence). This CDR3 has 14 amino acids. The CDR3 sequence: CASSTGQGINEQFF. The CDR3 nucleotides read TGTGCCAGTAGTACTGGACAGGGGATAAATGAGCAGTTCTTC.

A single count supports this clonotype. The chain uses TRBV18 and TRBJ2-7; no reliable D call. This CDR3 contains 12 residues. Per the germline V gene, CDR1 is KGHSH and CDR2 is LQKENI. The ends were cut back, 5 bases at V and 2 bases at J, with 7 bases in the middle. CDR3 sequence reads: CASSSQTYEQYF. The CDR3 DNA reads as TGTGCCAGCTCATCCCAGACCTACGAGCAGTACTTC.

This chain links TRBV30 with TRBJ1-1; no definite D call. CDR3 size: 11 residues. Germline values: CDR1 GTSNPN, CDR2 SVGIG (reference sequence). With 0 bases removed from V and 6 bases from J, the gap between germline ends came to 5 bases. CDR3 nucleotides: TGTGCCTGGAGTGTTTTCTCTGAAGCTTTCTTT. This codes for CAWSVFSEAFF.

The V and J genes are TRBV3-1 and TRBJ2-1; TRBD2 matches 12 bases. CDR1 is LGHDT, CDR2 YNNKEL, per germline (reference sequence). The CDR3 loop spans 17 amino acids. The J segment lost 9 bases and the V segment lost 0 bases, leaving 9 bases of the junction unmatched. For the CDR3, the DNA is TGTGCCAGCAGCCAAGATGCCCTAGCGGGAGGGTATCGTGAGCAGTTCTTC. This sequence encodes CASSQDALAGGYREQFF.